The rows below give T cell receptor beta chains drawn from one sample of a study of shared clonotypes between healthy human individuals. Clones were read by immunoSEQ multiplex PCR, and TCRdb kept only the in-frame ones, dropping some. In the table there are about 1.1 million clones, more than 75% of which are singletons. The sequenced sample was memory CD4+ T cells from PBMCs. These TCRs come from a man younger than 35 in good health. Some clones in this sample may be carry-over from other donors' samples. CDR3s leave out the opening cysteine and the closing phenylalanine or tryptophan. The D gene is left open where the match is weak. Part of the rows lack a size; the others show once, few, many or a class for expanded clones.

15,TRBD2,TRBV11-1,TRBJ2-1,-,ASSLAGLAGDGNEQF
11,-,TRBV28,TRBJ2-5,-,ASSSHSQETQY
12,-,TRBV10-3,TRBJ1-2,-,AISVGAGNYGYT
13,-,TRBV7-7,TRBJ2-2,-,ASSHGTANTGELF
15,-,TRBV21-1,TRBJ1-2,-,ASSRDGKKGVSYGYT
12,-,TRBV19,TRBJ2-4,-,ASTFSEGQNIQY
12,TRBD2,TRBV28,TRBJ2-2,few,ASGGTSSSGELF
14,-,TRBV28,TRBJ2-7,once,ASSYGVPGGLDEQY
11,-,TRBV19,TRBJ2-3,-,ASSGKLRDTQY
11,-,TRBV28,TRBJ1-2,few,ASSPGQNYGYT
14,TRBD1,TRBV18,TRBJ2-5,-,ASSPPPGTGKETQY
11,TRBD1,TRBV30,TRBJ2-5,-,AWKQGAVGTQY
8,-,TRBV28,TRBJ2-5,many,ASSSETQY
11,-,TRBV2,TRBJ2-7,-,ASSRGLSGEQY
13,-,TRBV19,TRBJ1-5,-,ASSIVSQGNQPQH
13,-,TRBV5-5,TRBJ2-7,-,ASSLLPGDYGEQY
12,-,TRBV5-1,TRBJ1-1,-,ASSPSGGNTEAF
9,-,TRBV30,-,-,AWSAQYEQY
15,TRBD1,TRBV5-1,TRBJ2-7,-,ASSRTGGGSGNNEQY
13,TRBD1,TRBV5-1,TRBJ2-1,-,ASNRPGQGNNEQF
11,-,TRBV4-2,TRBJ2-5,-,ASSLAGLETQY
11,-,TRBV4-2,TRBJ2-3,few,ASSAVGKDTQY
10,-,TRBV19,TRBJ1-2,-,ASSIPLYGYT
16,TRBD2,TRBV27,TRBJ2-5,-,ASSPGSASGRARETQY
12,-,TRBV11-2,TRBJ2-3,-,ASSFGQSTDTQY
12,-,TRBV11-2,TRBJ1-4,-,ASSLDPPGGKLF
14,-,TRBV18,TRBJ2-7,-,ASSPSGKTEWYEQY
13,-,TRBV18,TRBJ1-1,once,ASSPWGVQNTEAF
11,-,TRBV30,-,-,AWSVLLEGEQF
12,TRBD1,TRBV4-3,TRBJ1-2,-,ASSLTGGLYGYT
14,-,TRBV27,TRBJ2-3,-,ASPHSRGTSTDTQY
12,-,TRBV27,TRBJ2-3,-,ASSVDVNTDTQY
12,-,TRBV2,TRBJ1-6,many,ASSPRPGNSPLH
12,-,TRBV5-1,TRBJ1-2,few,ASSPDRRAGGYT
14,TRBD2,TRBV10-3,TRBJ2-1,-,AISDSSGSFYNEQF
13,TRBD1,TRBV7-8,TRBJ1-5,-,ASSFTGQGNQPQH
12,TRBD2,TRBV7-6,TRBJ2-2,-,ASTLREGTGELF
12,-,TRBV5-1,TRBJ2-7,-,ASSLYEGLGEQY
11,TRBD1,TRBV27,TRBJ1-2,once,ASSTQGWSGYT
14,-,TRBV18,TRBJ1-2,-,ASSLTQTLGDYGYT
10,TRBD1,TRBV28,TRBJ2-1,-,ASRTGANEQF
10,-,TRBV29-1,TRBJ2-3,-,SAGHSSDTQY
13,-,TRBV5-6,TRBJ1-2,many,ASSLVVGANYGYT
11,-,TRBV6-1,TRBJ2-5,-,ASSFGMTETQY
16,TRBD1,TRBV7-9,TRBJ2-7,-,ASSQRGQGPSRFSEQY
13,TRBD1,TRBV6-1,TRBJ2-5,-,ASRGTGGRRETQY
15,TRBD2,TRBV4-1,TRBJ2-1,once,ASSQRLAGGVVNEQF
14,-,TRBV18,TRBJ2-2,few,ASSPSRVPNTGELF
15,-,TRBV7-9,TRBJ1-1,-,ASSPLPGLTMNTEAF